A selection of T cell receptor beta chains follows, all from one sample in a study of OX40 agonist ivuxolimab in advanced cancers. Profiled with immunoSEQ multiplex PCR; TCRdb holds only in-frame clones, not every one. The top ten clones hold around a sixth of a sample with about 36,000 clones, roughly 69% of them seen once. The sequencing here drew on CD4+ or CD8+ T cells sorted from blood, taken in a trial of the OX40 agonist ivuxolimab. Every receptor here comes from an adult with an advanced solid tumor such as melanoma, head and neck, liver or kidney cancer. CDR3s include the opening cysteine and the closing phenylalanine or tryptophan. Fields, in order: D gene, V gene, clone size, J gene, CDR3 protein, CDR3 DNA. The D gene is left open where the match is weak. Not all rows give a size; the values are once, few, many and, for expanded clones, a class.

-,TRBV11-2,-,TRBJ2-7,CASSLVPDEQYF,TGTGCCAGCAGCTTAGTGCCGGACGAGCAGTACTTC
-,TRBV28,once,TRBJ2-4,CASSLFQGAKNIQYF,TGTGCCAGCAGTTTATTTCAGGGTGCCAAAAACATTCAGTACTTC
-,TRBV5-1,few,TRBJ2-1,CASSREQPYNEQFF,TGCGCCAGCAGTCGTGAACAGCCCTACAATGAGCAGTTCTTC
TRBD2,TRBV9,once,TRBJ2-1,CASTPPGAGGLKQFF,TGTGCCAGCACCCCCCCGGGAGCGGGGGGCCTAAAGCAGTTCTTC
-,TRBV15,once,TRBJ2-6,CATSRVPDSSGANVLTF,TGTGCCACCAGCAGAGTGCCCGACAGCTCTGGGGCCAACGTCCTGACTTTC
-,TRBV2,few,TRBJ1-6,CASSAGAINSPLHF,TGTGCCAGCAGTGCAGGGGCGATTAATTCACCCCTCCACTTT
TRBD1,TRBV5-1,-,TRBJ1-4,CASKKGAGNEKLFF,TGCGCCAGCAAGAAGGGGGCAGGTAATGAAAAACTGTTTTTT
-,TRBV11-2,-,TRBJ1-3,CASSLDMVTGFSGNTIYF,TGTGCCAGCAGCTTAGATATGGTAACAGGGTTTTCTGGAAACACCATATATTTT
-,TRBV28,once,TRBJ2-2,CASSLSEVGELFF,TGTGCCAGCAGTTTATCGGAGGTCGGGGAGCTGTTTTTT
TRBD1,TRBV11-2,-,TRBJ2-3,CASSLEAGGPTDTQYF,TGTGCCAGCAGCTTAGAGGCAGGGGGCCCGACAGATACGCAGTATTTT
-,TRBV5-1,-,TRBJ2-5,CASCKDNQETQYF,TGCGCCAGCTGTAAGGACAACCAAGAGACCCAGTACTTC
-,TRBV2,-,TRBJ2-7,CASSERGTEQYF,TGTGCCAGCAGTGAACGGGGCACCGAGCAGTACTTC
-,TRBV5-1,-,TRBJ1-2,CASSFTDGGNGYTF,TGCGCCAGCAGCTTCACTGACGGCGGAAATGGCTACACCTTC
TRBD2,TRBV6-1,-,TRBJ2-3,CASSRDYGVDTQYF,TGTGCCAGCAGTCGGGACTACGGGGTAGATACGCAGTATTTT
-,TRBV5-1,few,TRBJ1-1,CASSWSGASNTEAFF,TGCGCCAGCAGCTGGTCGGGAGCTTCGAACACTGAAGCTTTCTTT
-,TRBV6-6,few,TRBJ2-5,CASSHDLGGPKETQYF,TGTGCCAGCAGCCACGACCTCGGGGGGCCGAAAGAGACCCAGTACTTC
-,TRBV29-1,-,TRBJ2-1,CSLLIGGAADEQFF,TGCAGCCTACTTATTGGGGGCGCAGCCGATGAGCAGTTCTTC
-,TRBV14,-,TRBJ1-5,CASSQGFSQPQHF,TGTGCCAGCAGCCAAGGGTTCAGTCAGCCCCAGCATTTT
-,TRBV2,-,TRBJ1-1,CASSAGEGTEAFF,TGTGCCAGCAGTGCAGGGGAGGGCACTGAAGCTTTCTTT
-,TRBV5-4,few,TRBJ1-2,CASSLEPGPHYGYTF,TGTGCCAGCAGCTTGGAGCCAGGGCCCCACTATGGCTACACCTTC
-,TRBV2,-,TRBJ1-2,CASSYNGDYGYTF,TGTGCCAGCAGTTACAACGGTGACTATGGCTACACCTTC
-,TRBV4-1,-,TRBJ2-2,CASSLRLGLNTGELFF,TGCGCCAGCAGCCTGCGACTAGGGCTGAACACCGGGGAGCTGTTTTTT
-,TRBV2,-,TRBJ2-7,CASSSGSSTHF,TGTGCCTCCTCAAGTGGCAGCTCAACGCACTTC
TRBD2,TRBV29-1,-,TRBJ2-7,CSVPGGPSEQYF,TGCAGCGTTCCGGGGGGGCCCTCCGAGCAGTACTTC
-,TRBV7-3,-,TRBJ2-5,CASSPGGAQETQYF,TGTGCCAGCAGCCCAGGCGGGGCCCAAGAGACCCAGTACTTC
TRBD2,TRBV4-1,few,TRBJ2-3,CASSPSSGEDTQYF,TGCGCCAGCAGCCCCTCTAGCGGGGAGGATACGCAGTATTTT
-,TRBV6-5,-,TRBJ1-1,CASSPWLEGRAFF,TGTGCCAGCAGCCCCTGGCTTGAGGGGCGAGCTTTCTTT
-,TRBV2,-,TRBJ1-4,CASALGPTNEKLFF,TGTGCCAGCGCGCTGGGTCCAACGAATGAAAAACTGTTTTTT
TRBD1,TRBV30,-,TRBJ1-6,CAWSPAQGASPLHF,TGTGCCTGGAGCCCAGCACAGGGGGCTTCACCCCTCCACTTT
-,TRBV10-3,-,TRBJ1-1,CAISESPVTEAFF,TGTGCCATCAGTGAGTCCCCCGTTACTGAAGCTTTCTTT
-,TRBV5-6,-,TRBJ1-5,CASSLSAGPSQPQHF,TGTGCCAGCAGCTTAAGTGCAGGACCGTCGCAGCCCCAGCATTTT
TRBD1,TRBV6-1,-,TRBJ2-2,CASTRQGRAGELFF,TGTGCCAGCACACGACAGGGGCGCGCCGGGGAGCTGTTTTTT
TRBD1,TRBV5-1,-,TRBJ1-1,CASSLRQGLNTEAFF,TGCGCCAGCAGCCTCAGACAGGGGTTGAACACTGAAGCTTTCTTT
-,TRBV7-2,-,TRBJ2-5,CASSLGSVGETQYF,TGTGCCAGCAGCTTAGGGTCGGTAGGAGAGACCCAGTACTTC
TRBD1,TRBV29-1,-,TRBJ1-4,CSVGTGFEKLFF,TGCAGCGTTGGGACAGGGTTTGAAAAACTGTTTTTT
-,TRBV30,once,TRBJ1-1,CAWKFVDPEAFF,TGTGCCTGGAAGTTTGTGGACCCTGAAGCTTTCTTT
-,TRBV5-1,-,TRBJ2-3,CASSLFAATVDFPPDTQYF,TGCGCCAGCAGCTTGTTCGCTGCGACAGTAGATTTCCCGCCGGATACGCAGTATTTT
TRBD1,TRBV5-1,-,TRBJ1-5,CASSTSGGSQPQHF,TGCGCCAGCAGCACATCAGGGGGCAGTCAGCCCCAGCATTTT
-,TRBV20-1,-,TRBJ1-2,CSARDIFGYTF,TGCAGTGCTAGAGACATTTTCGGCTACACCTTC
-,TRBV30,-,TRBJ1-1,CAWSRGTEAFF,TGTGCCTGGAGTAGGGGGACGGAAGCTTTCTTT
TRBD1,TRBV11-2,-,TRBJ2-7,CASSPPGQGDHEQYF,TGTGCCAGCAGCCCTCCGGGACAGGGGGACCACGAGCAGTACTTC
-,TRBV6-1,-,TRBJ1-2,CASSEVQGGLNGYTF,TGTGCCAGCAGTGAAGTGCAGGGCGGGTTGAATGGCTACACCTTC
TRBD1,TRBV19,-,TRBJ1-5,CASSNRDRVRQPQHF,TGTGCCAGTAGTAATCGGGACAGGGTAAGACAGCCCCAGCATTTT
-,TRBV6-1,-,TRBJ2-7,CASSEATYEQYF,TGTGCCAGCAGTGAAGCGACCTACGAGCAGTACTTC
-,TRBV29-1,-,TRBJ1-2,CSVEGAGSEVYGYTF,TGCAGCGTTGAAGGCGCGGGGTCTGAGGTCTATGGCTACACCTTC
TRBD1,TRBV27,-,TRBJ2-1,CASSSSWGQGNNEQFF,TGTGCCAGCAGTTCATCTTGGGGACAGGGAAACAATGAGCAGTTCTTC
TRBD1,TRBV18,-,TRBJ1-5,CASSTDRDQPQHF,TGTGCCAGCTCAACGGACAGGGATCAGCCCCAGCATTTT
-,TRBV25-1,medium-sized,TRBJ1-1,CASTPRRGTEAFF,TGTGCCAGCACCCCTCGGAGGGGGACTGAAGCTTTCTTT
-,TRBV19,-,TRBJ2-2,CGQGREDTGELFF,TGTGGGCAGGGGAGGGAGGACACCGGGGAGCTGTTTTTT
TRBD1,TRBV30,-,TRBJ2-3,CACSTGNTDTQYF,TGTGCCTGCTCGACAGGGAACACAGATACGCAGTATTTT
-,TRBV7-9,-,TRBJ1-4,CASSRGAYNEKLFF,TGTGCCAGCAGCCGTGGGGCCTATAATGAAAAACTGTTTTTT
-,TRBV9,-,TRBJ1-2,CASRTYPYGYTF,TGTGCCAGCAGGACGTACCCGTATGGCTACACCTTC
-,TRBV5-1,-,TRBJ2-1,CASSRDNGYNEQFF,TGCGCCAGCAGCAGAGACAACGGATACAATGAGCAGTTCTTC
TRBD1,TRBV29-1,-,TRBJ1-4,CSVDSPGGGEKLFF,TGCAGCGTTGACTCGCCAGGGGGTGGTGAAAAACTGTTTTTT
-,TRBV13,-,TRBJ1-1,CASSFGWTEAFF,TGTGCCAGCAGCTTCGGATGGACTGAAGCTTTCTTT
-,TRBV6-5,-,TRBJ2-1,CASSYRGFLNNEQFF,TGTGCCAGCAGTTACCGAGGTTTTTTGAACAATGAGCAGTTCTTC
-,TRBV7-9,-,TRBJ2-7,CASSLRYEQYF,TGTGCCAGCAGCCTGCGCTACGAGCAGTACTTC
-,TRBV11-2,-,TRBJ1-3,CASSLGRTGNTIYF,TGTGCCAGCAGCTTAGGGCGGACTGGAAACACCATATATTTT